The rows below give T cell receptor beta chains drawn from one sample of a study of CD8+CD57+ T cells in acquired aplastic anemia. TCRdb fed the reads into MiXCR, producing one record per CDR3 protein. The data hold some 150,000 distinct CDR3 sequences, with approximately 52% observed a single time. Material: sorted CD4+, CD8+, or CD8+CD57+ T cells (not recorded which) from PBMCs. Receptors were obtained from a human donor with aplastic anemia. CDR3s include the opening cysteine and the closing phenylalanine or tryptophan. D genes are given only for firm matches. Expanded clones get a size class; other rows say once, few or many, or leave the size out.

TRBJ2-1,-,-,TRBV12-3/TRBV12-4,TGTGCCAGCAGTTTTTCGCTTGAGCAGTTCTTC,CASSFSLEQFF
TRBJ1-1,-,TRBD1,TRBV4-1,TGCGCCAGCAGCCAGAACCAACGGGACAGCCTCAACACTGAAGCTTTCTTT,CASSQNQRDSLNTEAFF
TRBJ2-3,-,-,TRBV7-3,TGTGCCAGCAGCCCCACTGGGAATACGCAGTATTTT,CASSPTGNTQYF
TRBJ2-1,-,TRBD2,TRBV19,TGTGCCAGTAGCCCAAGGGGACTAGCGGGATTCAATGAGCAGTTCTTC,CASSPRGLAGFNEQFF
TRBJ1-3,many,-,TRBV14,TGTGCCAGCAGCCAAGGAGTTCTTACCTCTGGAAACACCATATATTTT,CASSQGVLTSGNTIYF
TRBJ2-7,-,TRBD1,TRBV29-1,TGCAGCGCGATCAGGGACAGCTCCTACGAGCAGTACTTC,CSAIRDSSYEQYF
TRBJ1-1,many,TRBD1,TRBV11-1,TGTGCCAGCAGCCTACCGACAGGGTACACTGAAGCTTTCTTT,CASSLPTGYTEAFF
TRBJ2-1,many,-,TRBV2,TGTGCCAGCAGTCCCAGGGGAGAAGAGCAGTTCTTC,CASSPRGEEQFF
TRBJ1-2,-,TRBD1,TRBV12-3/TRBV12-4,TGTGCCAGCAGATCCTACGGGACAGTAGGCTACACCTTC,CASRSYGTVGYTF
TRBJ2-5,-,-,TRBV7-4,TGTGCCAGCAGCTTAGAAGGGGACGGCCAAGAGACCCAGTACTTC,CASSLEGDGQETQYF
TRBJ2-7,-,-,TRBV7-2,TGCGCCAGCAGCCAAGACAAGACCTACGAGCAGTACTTC,CASSQDKTYEQYF
TRBJ2-3,-,-,TRBV7-3,TGTGCCAGCAGCTTAGATCGGCTAACGCAGTATTTT,CASSLDRLTQYF
TRBJ2-5,-,-,TRBV27,TGTGCCAGCAGCCCCACAGGGGGGGGCCTCAACCAAGAGACCCAGTACTTC,CASSPTGGGLNQETQYF
TRBJ2-7,many,TRBD2,TRBV7-6,TGTGCCAGCAGCTCTCTGGCGGGGGGATCTTACGAGCAGTACTTC,CASSSLAGGSYEQYF
TRBJ2-5,-,-,TRBV9,TGTGCCAGCAGCGTAGAGCTAGCTCAAGAGACCCAGTACTTC,CASSVELAQETQYF
TRBJ2-1,few,-,TRBV6-2/TRBV6-3,TGTGCCAGCAGTTACTCTTGGGGGATTGGAGATGAGCAGTTCTTC,CASSYSWGIGDEQFF
TRBJ2-3,many,-,TRBV6-5,TGTGCCAGCACCCCCACGTGGGAAGGGGCCACAGATACGCAGTATTTT,CASTPTWEGATDTQYF
TRBJ1-5,-,-,TRBV24-1,TGTGCCACCAGTGAGGACAGAAACAATCAGCCCCAGCATTTT,CATSEDRNNQPQHF
TRBJ2-3,many,-,TRBV6-2/TRBV6-3,TGTGCCAGCAGTTACGTGAGGGGTTCCACAGATACGCAGTATTTT,CASSYVRGSTDTQYF
TRBJ1-1,many,-,TRBV5-8,TGTGCCAGCAGCTTGTTTCAGGCGGGGGTGAACACTGAAGCTTTCTTT,CASSLFQAGVNTEAFF
TRBJ1-3,many,-,TRBV19,TGTGCCAGTAGTATATCGGGGAATCCTGGAAACACCATATATTTT,CASSISGNPGNTIYF
TRBJ1-1,-,-,TRBV2,TGTGCCAGCAGCCCCACCCAACTCAGAGGGGGCACTGAAGCTTTCTTT,CASSPTQLRGGTEAFF
TRBJ2-5,-,-,TRBV10-1,TGCGCCAGCAGTTTAGCGATAGAAGAGACCCAGTACTTC,CASSLAIEETQYF
TRBJ1-2,-,-,TRBV19,TGTGCCAGTACCCCGGGTGCACCTAACTATGGCTACACCTTC,CASTPGAPNYGYTF
TRBJ2-7,-,-,TRBV25-1,TGTGCCAGCATCCCGGCCGGGCACGGGTACTTC,CASIPAGHGYF
TRBJ1-1,many,TRBD1,TRBV5-1,TGCGCCAGCAGCTCACCGCGGACAGGGTCGAACACTGAAGCTTTCTTT,CASSSPRTGSNTEAFF
TRBJ2-3,-,-,TRBV2,TGTGCCAGCAGTGAAAGGGGCAGCACAGATACGCAGTATTTT,CASSERGSTDTQYF
TRBJ2-5,few,-,TRBV24-1,TGTGCCACCAGTGATTTCGACGCACAGGCGTGGGAGACCCAGTACTTC,CATSDFDAQAWETQYF
TRBJ1-5,many,-,TRBV3-1,TGTGCCAGCAGCCCCCGTGCCCTACAGCCCCAGCATTTT,CASSPRALQPQHF
TRBJ2-3,-,TRBD2,TRBV7-8,TGTGCCAGCAGCTTAGGCCCTAGCGGGGCCAAGAGTACGCAGTATTTT,CASSLGPSGAKSTQYF
TRBJ2-1,-,-,TRBV11-1,TGTGCCAGCAGCTTAGACGAGCGGATTAACAATGAGCAGTTCTTC,CASSLDERINNEQFF
TRBJ1-2,many,TRBD1,TRBV6-1,TGTGCCAGCATTGACGACAGGGCCAGATACGGCTACACCTTC,CASIDDRARYGYTF
TRBJ2-3,-,-,TRBV20-1,TGCAGTGCAACGACGGGTAGTGTGATAGGGACAGATACGCAGTATTTT,CSATTGSVIGTDTQYF
TRBJ2-7,many,-,TRBV4-1,TGCGCCAGCAGCCAAAAAATGGGGGGCTACGAGCAGTACTTC,CASSQKMGGYEQYF
TRBJ1-1,-,TRBD1,TRBV20-1,TGCAGTGCTAGAGATCTCCCAGGGGGCCTAAACGCTGAAGCTTTCTTT,CSARDLPGGLNAEAFF
TRBJ1-1,many,-,TRBV5-6,TGTGCCAGCAGCCCCAGGGGCACTGAAGCTTTCTTT,CASSPRGTEAFF
TRBJ2-3,many,TRBD2,TRBV11-1,TGTGCCAGCAGCACCCAGAGCGGGGGTGGTTATGTAGATACGCAGTATTTT,CASSTQSGGGYVDTQYF
TRBJ1-2,few,TRBD1,TRBV10-3,TGTGCCATCAGTGGCCGGGACAGGGTTTATGGCTACACCTTC,CAISGRDRVYGYTF
TRBJ2-2,many,-,TRBV12-3/TRBV12-4,TGTGCCAGCAGTTTATCCTCCCTTCAGGGGAACACCGGGGAGCTGTTTTTT,CASSLSSLQGNTGELFF
TRBJ2-7,many,-,TRBV6-1,TGTGCCAGCAGTGAAGAGCCGGGCGGGGAGTACTTC,CASSEEPGGEYF
TRBJ1-2,-,-,TRBV29-1,TGCAGCGTTGATCGGGGGACCTTTAACTATGGCTACACCTTC,CSVDRGTFNYGYTF
TRBJ2-7,-,-,TRBV5-6,TGTGCCAGCAGCTTTCAATGGGGCAACGAGCAGTACTTC,CASSFQWGNEQYF
TRBJ1-1,-,TRBD1,TRBV29-1,TGCAGCGTTGAGAACAGGGGAACGAACACTGAAGCTTTCTTT,CSVENRGTNTEAFF
TRBJ2-2,many,-,TRBV12-3/TRBV12-4,TGTGCCAGCAGCCCCCAGGCGGTCACCGGGGAGCTGTTTTTT,CASSPQAVTGELFF
TRBJ1-4,once,-,TRBV25-1,TGTGCCAGCAGTGACGACCGGGCAGGGTCAGCCAAACTGTTTTTT,CASSDDRAGSAKLFF
TRBJ1-4,many,-,TRBV9,TGTGCCAGCAGCGTAGGAGGCGGCGATCGAAAACTGTTTTTT,CASSVGGGDRKLFF
TRBJ2-6,once,TRBD2,TRBV7-8,TGTGCCATCCACCGGGGACTAGCGGGGATTGGGGCCAACGTCCTGACTTTC,CAIHRGLAGIGANVLTF
TRBJ2-7,many,-,TRBV10-2,TGCGCCAGCAGCGAAATCGAGGACGAGCAGTACTTC,CASSEIEDEQYF
TRBJ2-1,many,-,TRBV6-2/TRBV6-3,TGTGCCAGCATGGGATCCAGCTCCTACAATGAGCAGTTCTTC,CASMGSSSYNEQFF
TRBJ2-7,-,-,TRBV3-1,TGTGCCAGCAGTTACTCTCAGACCTCCTACGAGCAGTACTTC,CASSYSQTSYEQYF
TRBJ1-1,few,TRBD1,TRBV24-1,TGTGCCACCAGTGATGAGAGGACAGGGGAAGCTTTCTTT,CATSDERTGEAFF
TRBJ2-1,-,-,TRBV20-1,TGCAGTGCTAGAATAGGGTACAATGAGCAGTTCTTC,CSARIGYNEQFF
TRBJ1-2,-,-,TRBV19,TGTGCCAGTAGTCAACAGGTATATGGCTACACCTTC,CASSQQVYGYTF
TRBJ2-7,-,TRBD2,TRBV20-1,TGCAGTGCTAGAGAGTCGGGGGGTTTCGGGTACGAGCAGTACTTC,CSARESGGFGYEQYF
TRBJ2-7,-,TRBD1,TRBV10-3,TGTGCCACCAGTACGGGACAGAGAGCCTACGAGCAGTACTTC,CATSTGQRAYEQYF